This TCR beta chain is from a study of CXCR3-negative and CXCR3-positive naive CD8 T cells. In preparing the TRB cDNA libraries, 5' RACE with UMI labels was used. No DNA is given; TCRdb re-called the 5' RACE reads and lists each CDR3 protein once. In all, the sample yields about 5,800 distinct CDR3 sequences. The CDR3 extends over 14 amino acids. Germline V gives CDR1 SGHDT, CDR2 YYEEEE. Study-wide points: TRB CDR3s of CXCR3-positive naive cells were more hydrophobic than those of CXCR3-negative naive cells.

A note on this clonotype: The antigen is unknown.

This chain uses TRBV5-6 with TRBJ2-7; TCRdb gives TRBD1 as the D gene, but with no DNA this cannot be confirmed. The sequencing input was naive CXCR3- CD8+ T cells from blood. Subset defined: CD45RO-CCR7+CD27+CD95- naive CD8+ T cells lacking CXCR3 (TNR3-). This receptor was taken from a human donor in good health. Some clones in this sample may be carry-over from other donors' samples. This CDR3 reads CASSSDWGSNEQYF.